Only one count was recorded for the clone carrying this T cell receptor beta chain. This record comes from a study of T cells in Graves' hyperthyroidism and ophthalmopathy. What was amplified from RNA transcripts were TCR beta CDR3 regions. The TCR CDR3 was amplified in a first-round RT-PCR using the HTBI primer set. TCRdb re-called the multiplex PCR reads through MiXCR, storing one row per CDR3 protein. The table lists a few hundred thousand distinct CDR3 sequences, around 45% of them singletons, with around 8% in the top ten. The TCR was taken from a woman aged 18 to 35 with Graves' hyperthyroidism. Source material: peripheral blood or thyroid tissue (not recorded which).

The CDR3 sequence is CASSTIAGGTQYF. For the CDR3, the DNA is TGTGCCAGCAGCACCATAGCGGGAGGAACCCAGTACTTC. The V call is TRBV13, the J call TRBJ2-5; 10 bases fit TRBD2. Unmatched junction bases numbered 5, after V lost 5 bases and J lost 8 bases. The CDR3 is 13 amino acids. Germline assignment: CDR1 PRHDT and CDR2 FYEKMQ (reference sequence).